What follows are 14 T cell receptor beta chains derived from one specimen sequenced in a study of molecular identifiers for immune sequencing clone quantification. Each CDR3 protein gets one entry after TCRdb re-called the PCR reads with MiXCR. The table records under 75,000 distinct CDR3 sequences, around 19% of them present only once. Material for sequencing was naive CD8+ T cells from blood, with Jurkat cell RNA spiked in. Subset: FACS-sorted CD8+CD4-CCR7+CD45RA+ naive T cells. The source of these receptors is a human donor in good health. Some libraries in this study had Jurkat cell RNA spiked in.

This clonotype was seen a few times. The chain is built from TRBV12-3 or TRBV12-4 and TRBJ2-7; D is unresolved. V dropped 1 base and J dropped 4 bases, with 5 bases sitting between them. This CDR3 region has 12 residues. The CDR3 loop reads CASSLGIYEQYF. The DNA of the CDR3 is TGTGCCAGCAGTTTAGGGATTTACGAGCAGTACTTC.

With regard to this clonotype: Given a much more abundant clone one base away, this may be a read error. The gene calls are TRBV27 and TRBJ2-7; the D gene is possibly TRBD2 (6 bases). The germline V gene encodes CDR1 MNHEY and CDR2 SMNVEV (reference sequence). The CDR3 loop spans 13 amino acids. The V end lost 8 bases, the J end lost 7 bases, and 18 bases lay between the germline ends. The CDR3 DNA reads TGTGCCAGCGGTCTTGGAGGGGCTCAGGAGCAGTACTTC. Its protein is CASGLGGAQEQYF.

This clonotype was counted ten times or more. The rearrangement links TRBV19 to TRBJ2-1, with TRBD2 identical over 7 bases. CDR1 is LNHDA and CDR2 is SQIVND in the germline V gene (reference sequence). The V and J ends lost 4 bases and 3 bases, in that order; junction bases with no gene match: 6. The CDR3 length is 15 residues. DNA of the CDR3: TGTGCCAGTAGTACGACTAGCAACGTCTACAATGAGCAGTTCTTC. This encodes CASSTTSNVYNEQFF.

This clonotype was observed many times. V is TRBV4-1 and J is TRBJ2-1; 7 bases align to TRBD2. The CDR3 contains 15 residues. The V and J ends lost 1 base and 8 bases, in that order; junction bases with no gene match: 8. Looked up from germline, CDR1 is MGHRA and CDR2 is YSYEKL. The CDR3 DNA follows: TGCGCCAGCAGCCAAGTTGGCGGGAGATCCCATGAGCAGTTCTTC. Its protein product is CASSQVGGRSHEQFF.

Worth noting for this clonotype: A read error may explain this, as a much larger clone is one base away. The rearrangement links TRBV29-1 to TRBJ2-7; 7 bases are shared with TRBD2. V was clipped by 5 bases and J by 6 bases; unmatched bases: 13. The CDR3 consists of 14 residues. CDR1 and CDR2 (germline): SQVTM, ANQGSEA. This CDR3 reads CSVSGLERASEQYF. CDR3 coding DNA: TGCAGCGTTTCCGGACTAGAGCGAGCGAGCGAGCAGTACTTC.

The rearrangement links TRBV5-5 to TRBJ2-1; maybe TRBD2 (5 bases). In germline, CDR1 is SGHKS, CDR2 YYEKEE (reference sequence). V was cut by 0 bases and J by 5 bases, with 6 bases left in between. This CDR3 has 13 residues. CDR3 nucleotide sequence: TGTGCCAGCAGCTTGGAACTAGACAATGAGCAGTTCTTC. This translates into CASSLELDNEQFF.

The genes are TRBV7-3 and TRBJ2-3; 9 bases match TRBD2. CDR3 length: 16 residues. The germline gives CDR1 SGHTA, CDR2 FQGTGA. With V trimmed by 4 bases and J by 1 base, 6 bases remained unmatched. The CDR3, as DNA: TGTGCCAGCAGCTCATATAGGACTAGCGGCACAGATACGCAGTATTTT. This gives the protein CASSSYRTSGTDTQYF.

This clonotype was observed a handful of times. This may be a read error, as it is one base from a much larger clone. V usage is TRBV9 and J usage is TRBJ2-1; no definite D call. Germline assignment: CDR1 SGDLS and CDR2 YYNGEE. The CDR3 runs to 15 residues. V shed 4 bases and J shed 4 bases, with 15 bases lying between them. The CDR3 sequence is CASSFDGGMYNEQFF. CDR3 DNA sequence: TGTGCCAGCAGCTTCGACGGCGGAATGTACAATGAGCAGTTCTTC.

This clonotype came up many times. The chain's CDR3 is CATSMAASQPQHF. CDR3 in DNA: TGTGCCACCAGTATGGCCGCATCTCAGCCCCAGCATTTT. This chain joins TRBV24-1 and TRBJ1-5; no clear D gene. V was trimmed by 6 bases and J by 6 bases, leaving 11 bases between them. Per the germline V gene, CDR1 is KGHDR and CDR2 is SFDVKD. The length of the CDR3 is 13 residues.

This rearrangement joins TRBV4-3 to TRBJ2-7; D gene ambiguous. The CDR3 has 14 amino acids. Germline V gene lookup returns CDR1 LGHNA and CDR2 YSLEER. Trimming removed 3 bases at V and 2 bases at J, with 11 bases between. The CDR3 DNA reads as TGCGCCAGCAGCCAGGGCCACCCCCCCTACGAGCAGTACTTC. Its protein product is CASSQGHPPYEQYF.

The table lists this clonotype with many counts. This rearrangement joins TRBV4-1 to TRBJ2-7; D not certain. V lost 1 base and J lost 4, with 14 bases in between. CDR1 and CDR2 from the germline V gene are MGHRA and YSYEKL. CDR3 length: 15 amino acids. The chain's CDR3 is CASSQGPSTRYEQYF. CDR3 coding DNA: TGCGCCAGCAGCCAAGGTCCAAGCACTCGGTACGAGCAGTACTTC.

In this sample, this clonotype turned up a few times. The chain carries TRBV30 and TRBJ2-1, with 7 positions matching TRBD1. Germline-derived CDR1 and CDR2 are GTSNPN and SVGIG (reference sequence). The CDR3 totals 13 residues. With V trimmed by 2 bases and J by 6 bases, 4 bases remained unmatched. The CDR3 nucleotides read TGTGCCTGGAGTCCGACAGGGTTCAATGAGCAGTTCTTC. This translates into CAWSPTGFNEQFF.

This clonotype was seen many times. V and J are TRBV2 and TRBJ1-2; TRBD1 matches 12 bases. CDR1 is SNHLY, CDR2 FYNNEI, per germline. This CDR3 comprises 12 residues. With V trimmed by 10 bases and J by 7 bases, 4 bases remained unmatched. DNA of the CDR3: TGTGCCAAGGGACAGGGGGCTCGTGGCTACACCTTC. Its translation is CAKGQGARGYTF. Drawing the rest from reference TRBV2 and TRBJ1-2, the complete variable domain is EPEVTQTPSHQVTQMGQEVILRCVPISNHLYFYWYRQILGQKVEFLVSFYNNEISEKSEIFDDQFSVERPDGSNFTLKIRSTKLEDSAMYFCAKGQGARGYTFGSGTRLTVV.

J is TRBJ2-1 and V is TRBV30; TRBD2 aligns across 9 bases. Germline V gene lookup returns CDR1 GTSNPN and CDR2 SVGIG (reference sequence). CDR3 length: 14 residues. Trimming removed 3 bases from V and 8 bases from J; junction bases left unmatched: 8. The CDR3 sequence: CAWSKGVAGDEQFF. In nucleotides, the CDR3 is TGTGCCTGGAGCAAAGGGGTAGCGGGAGATGAGCAGTTCTTC. The whole variable domain, filled in from reference TRBV30 and TRBJ2-1, reads SQTIHQWPATLVQPVGSPLSLECTVEGTSNPNLYWYRQAAGRGLQLLFYSVGIGQISSEVPQNLSASRPQDRQFILSSKKLLLSDSGFYLCAWSKGVAGDEQFFGPGTRLTVL.